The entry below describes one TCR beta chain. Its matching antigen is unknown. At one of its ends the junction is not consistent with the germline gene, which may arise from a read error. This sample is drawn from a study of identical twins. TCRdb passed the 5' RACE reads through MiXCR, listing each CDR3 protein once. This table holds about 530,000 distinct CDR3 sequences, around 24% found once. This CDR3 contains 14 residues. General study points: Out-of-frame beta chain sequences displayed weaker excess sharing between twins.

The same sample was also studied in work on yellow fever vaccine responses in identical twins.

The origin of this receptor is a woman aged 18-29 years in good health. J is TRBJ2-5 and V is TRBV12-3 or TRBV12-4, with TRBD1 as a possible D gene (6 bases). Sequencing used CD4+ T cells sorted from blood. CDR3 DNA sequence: TGTGCCAGCAGGCTCGGTGGGGGCCAAAAGACCCAGTACTTC. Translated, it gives CASRLGGGQKTQYF.